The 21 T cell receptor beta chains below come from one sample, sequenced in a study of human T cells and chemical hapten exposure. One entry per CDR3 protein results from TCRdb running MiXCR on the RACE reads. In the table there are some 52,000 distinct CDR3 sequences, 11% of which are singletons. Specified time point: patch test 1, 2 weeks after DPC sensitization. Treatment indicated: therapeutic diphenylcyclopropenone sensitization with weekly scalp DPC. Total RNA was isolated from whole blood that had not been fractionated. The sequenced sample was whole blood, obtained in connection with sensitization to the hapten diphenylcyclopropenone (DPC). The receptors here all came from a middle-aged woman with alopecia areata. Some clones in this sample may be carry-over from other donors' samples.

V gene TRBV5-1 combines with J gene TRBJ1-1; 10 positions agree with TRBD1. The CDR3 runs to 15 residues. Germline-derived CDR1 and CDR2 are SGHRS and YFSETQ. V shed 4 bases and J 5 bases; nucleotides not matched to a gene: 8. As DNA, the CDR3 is TGCGCCAGCAGCGATCGACAGGGGGCAGATACTGAAGCTTTCTTT. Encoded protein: CASSDRQGADTEAFF.

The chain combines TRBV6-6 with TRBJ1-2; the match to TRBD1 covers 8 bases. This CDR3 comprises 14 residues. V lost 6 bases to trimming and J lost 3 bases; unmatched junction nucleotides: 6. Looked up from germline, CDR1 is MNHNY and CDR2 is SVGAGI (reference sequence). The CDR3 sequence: CASRGGQDHYGYTF. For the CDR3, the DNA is TGTGCCAGCAGGGGGGGACAGGACCACTATGGCTACACCTTC.

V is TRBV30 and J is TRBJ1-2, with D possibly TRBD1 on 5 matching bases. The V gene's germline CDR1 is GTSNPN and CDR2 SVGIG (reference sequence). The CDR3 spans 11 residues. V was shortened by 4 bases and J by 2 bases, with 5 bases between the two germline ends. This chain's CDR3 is CAWTGNYGYTF. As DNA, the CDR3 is TGTGCCTGGACAGGGAACTATGGCTACACCTTC.

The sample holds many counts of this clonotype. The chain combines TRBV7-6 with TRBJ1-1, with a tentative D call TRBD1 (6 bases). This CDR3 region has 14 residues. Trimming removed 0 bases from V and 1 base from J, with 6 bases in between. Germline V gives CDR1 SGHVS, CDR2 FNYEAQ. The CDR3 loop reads CASSLAGQNTEAFF. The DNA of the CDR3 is TGTGCCAGCAGCTTAGCGGGACAGAACACTGAAGCTTTCTTT.

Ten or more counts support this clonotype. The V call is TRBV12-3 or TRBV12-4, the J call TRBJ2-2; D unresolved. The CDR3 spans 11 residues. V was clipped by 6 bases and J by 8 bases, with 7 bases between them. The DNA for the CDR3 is TGTGCCAGCAGGCTCGGAGGGGAGCTGTTTTTT. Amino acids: CASRLGGELFF.

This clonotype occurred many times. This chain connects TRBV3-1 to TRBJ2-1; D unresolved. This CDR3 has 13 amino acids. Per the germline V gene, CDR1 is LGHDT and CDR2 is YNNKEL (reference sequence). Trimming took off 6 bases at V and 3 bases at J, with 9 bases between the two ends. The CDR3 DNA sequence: TGTGCCAGCAGTCCCGACCACTACAATGAGCAGTTCTTC. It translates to CASSPDHYNEQFF.

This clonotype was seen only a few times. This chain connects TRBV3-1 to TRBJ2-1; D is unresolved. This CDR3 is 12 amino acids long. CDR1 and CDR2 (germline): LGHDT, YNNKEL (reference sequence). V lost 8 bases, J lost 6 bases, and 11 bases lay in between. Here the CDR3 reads CASAQLGNEQFF. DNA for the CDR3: TGTGCCAGCGCGCAGCTTGGCAATGAGCAGTTCTTC.

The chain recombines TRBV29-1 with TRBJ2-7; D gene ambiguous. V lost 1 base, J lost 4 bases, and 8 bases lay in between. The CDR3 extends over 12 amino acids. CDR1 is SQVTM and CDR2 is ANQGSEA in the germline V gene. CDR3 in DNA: TGCAGCGTTGAAGGCGGCGGTTACGAGCAGTACTTC. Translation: CSVEGGGYEQYF.

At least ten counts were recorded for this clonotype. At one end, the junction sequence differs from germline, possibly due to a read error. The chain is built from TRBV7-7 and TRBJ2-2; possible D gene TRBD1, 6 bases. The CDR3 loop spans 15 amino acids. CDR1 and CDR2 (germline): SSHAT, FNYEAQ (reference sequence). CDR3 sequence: CASSSQGGNTGELFF. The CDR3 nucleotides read TGTGCTAGCAGCTCCCAAGGGGGGAACACCGGGGAGCTGTTTTTT. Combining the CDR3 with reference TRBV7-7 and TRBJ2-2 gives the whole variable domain GAGVSQSPRYKVTKRGQDVTLRCDPISSHATLYWYQQALGQGPEFLTYFNYEAQPDKSGLPSDRFSAERPEGSISTLTIQRTEQRDSAMYRCASSSQGGNTGELFFGEGSRLTVL.

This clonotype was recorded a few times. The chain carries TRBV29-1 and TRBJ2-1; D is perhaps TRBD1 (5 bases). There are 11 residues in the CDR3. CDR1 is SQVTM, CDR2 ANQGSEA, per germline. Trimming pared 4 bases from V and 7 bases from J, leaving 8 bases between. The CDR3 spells CSVGQTNEQFF. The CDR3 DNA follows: TGCAGCGTTGGACAGACGAATGAGCAGTTCTTC.

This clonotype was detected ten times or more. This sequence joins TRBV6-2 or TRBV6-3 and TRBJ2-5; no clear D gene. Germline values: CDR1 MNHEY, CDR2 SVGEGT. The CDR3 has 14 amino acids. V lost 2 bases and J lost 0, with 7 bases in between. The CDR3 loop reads CASSYTSYQETQYF. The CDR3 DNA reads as TGTGCCAGCAGTTACACTTCGTACCAAGAGACCCAGTACTTC.

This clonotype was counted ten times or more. CDR3 residues: CASSPGTDRVRQFF. CDR3 DNA sequence: TGTGCCAGCAGCCCCGGTACGGACAGGGTGAGGCAGTTCTTC. This sequence joins TRBV7-6 and TRBJ2-1; TRBD1 matches at 8 bases. CDR1 and CDR2 from the germline V gene are SGHVS and FNYEAQ. There are 14 residues in the CDR3. V shed 5 bases and J 12 bases; nucleotides not matched to a gene: 12.

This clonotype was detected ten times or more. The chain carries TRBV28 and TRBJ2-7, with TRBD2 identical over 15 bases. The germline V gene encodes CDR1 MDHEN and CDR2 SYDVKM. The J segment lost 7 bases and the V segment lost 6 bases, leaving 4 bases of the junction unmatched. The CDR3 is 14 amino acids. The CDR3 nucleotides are TGTGCCAGCAGCGGACTAGCGGGAGGGCGGGAGCAGTACTTC. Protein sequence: CASSGLAGGREQYF.

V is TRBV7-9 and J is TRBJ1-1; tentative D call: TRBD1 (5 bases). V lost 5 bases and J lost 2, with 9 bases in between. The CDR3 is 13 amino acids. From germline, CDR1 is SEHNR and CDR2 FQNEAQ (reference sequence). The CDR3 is CASSPGTNTEAFF. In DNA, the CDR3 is TGTGCCAGCAGCCCGGGGACCAACACTGAAGCTTTCTTT.

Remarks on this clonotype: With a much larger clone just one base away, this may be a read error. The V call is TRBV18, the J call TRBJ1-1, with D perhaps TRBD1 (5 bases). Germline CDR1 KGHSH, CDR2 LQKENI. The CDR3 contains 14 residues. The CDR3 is CASSPRGGPTETFF. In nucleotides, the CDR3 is TGTGCCAGCTCACCACGTGGGGGACCGACTGAAACTTTCTTT.

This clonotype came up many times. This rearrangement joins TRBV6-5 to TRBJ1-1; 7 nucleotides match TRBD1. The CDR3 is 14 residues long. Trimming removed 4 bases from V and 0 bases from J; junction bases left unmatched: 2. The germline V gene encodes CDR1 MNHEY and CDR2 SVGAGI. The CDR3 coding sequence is TGTGCCAGCAGTTCGGGACAGATGAACACTGAAGCTTTCTTT. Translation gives CASSSGQMNTEAFF.

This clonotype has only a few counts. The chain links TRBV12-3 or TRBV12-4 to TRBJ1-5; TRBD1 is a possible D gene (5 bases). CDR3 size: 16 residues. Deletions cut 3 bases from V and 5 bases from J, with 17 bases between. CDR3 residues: CASSFVGTPPYQPQHF. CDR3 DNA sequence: TGTGCCAGCAGTTTTGTCGGGACCCCACCATATCAGCCCCAGCATTTT.

CDR3 coding DNA: TGTGCCAGCAGCTCCCCGGGGGGGGCGCTCTCCTACAATGAGCAGTTCTTC. It translates to CASSSPGGALSYNEQFF. V is TRBV7-2 and J is TRBJ2-1, with 8 bases aligning to TRBD2. The germline V gene encodes CDR1 SGHTA and CDR2 FQGNSA. J gave up 0 bases and V 4 bases, and 8 bases lay outside the gene matches. The CDR3 extends over 17 amino acids.

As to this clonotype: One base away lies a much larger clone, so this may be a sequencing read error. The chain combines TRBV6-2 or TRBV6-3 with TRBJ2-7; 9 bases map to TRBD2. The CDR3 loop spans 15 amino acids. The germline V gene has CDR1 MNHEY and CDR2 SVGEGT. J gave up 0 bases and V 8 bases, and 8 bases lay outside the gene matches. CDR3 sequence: CASGGTSRHSYEQYF. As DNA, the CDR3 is TGTGCCAGCGGGGGGACTAGCAGACACTCCTACGAGCAGTACTTC.

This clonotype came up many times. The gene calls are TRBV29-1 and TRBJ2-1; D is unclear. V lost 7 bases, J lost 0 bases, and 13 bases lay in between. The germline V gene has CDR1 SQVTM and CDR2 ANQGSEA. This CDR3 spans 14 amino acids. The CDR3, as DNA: TGCAGCGCCAGACTGGTCAGCTCCTACAATGAGCAGTTCTTC. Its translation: CSARLVSSYNEQFF.

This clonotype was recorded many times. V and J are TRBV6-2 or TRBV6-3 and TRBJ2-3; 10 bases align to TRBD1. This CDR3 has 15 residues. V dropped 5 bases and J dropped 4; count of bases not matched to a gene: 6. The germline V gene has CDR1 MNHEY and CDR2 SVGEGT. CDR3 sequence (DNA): TGTGCCAGCAGTCGAGACAGGGGGCTCGCAGATACGCAGTATTTT. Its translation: CASSRDRGLADTQYF.